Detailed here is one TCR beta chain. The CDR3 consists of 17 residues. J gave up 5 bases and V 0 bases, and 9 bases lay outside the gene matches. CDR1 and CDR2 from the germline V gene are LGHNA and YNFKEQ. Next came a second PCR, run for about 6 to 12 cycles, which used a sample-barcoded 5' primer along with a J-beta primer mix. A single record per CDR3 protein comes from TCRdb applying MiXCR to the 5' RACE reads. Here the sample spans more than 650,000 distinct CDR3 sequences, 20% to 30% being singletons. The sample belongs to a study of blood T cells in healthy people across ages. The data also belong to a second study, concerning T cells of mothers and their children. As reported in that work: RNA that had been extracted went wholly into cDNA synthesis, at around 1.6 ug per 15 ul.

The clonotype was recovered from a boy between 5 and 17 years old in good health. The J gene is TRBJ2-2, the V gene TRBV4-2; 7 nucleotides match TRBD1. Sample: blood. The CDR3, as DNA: TGTGCCAGCAGCCAAGATCGAATAGGGGGCGCGACCGGGGAGCTGTTTTTT. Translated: CASSQDRIGGATGELFF.